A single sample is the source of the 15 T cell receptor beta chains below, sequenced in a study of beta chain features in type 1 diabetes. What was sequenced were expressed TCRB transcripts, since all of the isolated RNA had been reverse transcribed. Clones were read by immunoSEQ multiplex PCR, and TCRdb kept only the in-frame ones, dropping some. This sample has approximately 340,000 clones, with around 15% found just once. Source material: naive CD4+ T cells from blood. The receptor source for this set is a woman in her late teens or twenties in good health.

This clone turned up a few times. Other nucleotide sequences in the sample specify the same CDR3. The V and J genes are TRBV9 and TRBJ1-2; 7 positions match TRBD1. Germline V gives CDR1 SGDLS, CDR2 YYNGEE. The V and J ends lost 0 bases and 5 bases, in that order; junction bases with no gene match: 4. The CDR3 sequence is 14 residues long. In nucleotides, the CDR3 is TGTGCCAGCAGCGTAGCCAGGGGGAGGTATGGCTACACCTTC. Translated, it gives CASSVARGRYGYTF. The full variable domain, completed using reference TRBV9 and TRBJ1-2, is DSGVTQTPKHLITATGQRVTLRCSPRSGDLSVYWYQQSLDQGLQFLIQYYNGEERAKGNILERFSAQQFPDLHSELNLSSLELGDSALYFCASSVARGRYGYTFGSGTRLTVV.

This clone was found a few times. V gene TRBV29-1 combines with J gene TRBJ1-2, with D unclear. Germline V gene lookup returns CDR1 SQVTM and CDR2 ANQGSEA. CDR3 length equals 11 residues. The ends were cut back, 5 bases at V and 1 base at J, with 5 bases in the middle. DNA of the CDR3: TGCAGCGTTATGAGTAACTATGGCTACACCTTC. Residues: CSVMSNYGYTF.

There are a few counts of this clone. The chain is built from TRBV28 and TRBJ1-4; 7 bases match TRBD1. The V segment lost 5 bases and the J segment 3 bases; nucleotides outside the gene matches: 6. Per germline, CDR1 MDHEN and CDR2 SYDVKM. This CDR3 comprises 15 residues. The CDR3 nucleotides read TGTGCCAGCAGTACAACCGGGACAGCTAATGAAAAACTGTTTTTT. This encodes CASSTTGTANEKLFF.

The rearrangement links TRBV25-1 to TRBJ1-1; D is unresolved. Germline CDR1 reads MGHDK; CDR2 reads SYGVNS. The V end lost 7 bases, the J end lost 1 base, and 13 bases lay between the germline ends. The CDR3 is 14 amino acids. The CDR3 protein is CASIHGGPNTEAFF. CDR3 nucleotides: TGTGCCAGCATACATGGCGGCCCGAACACTGAAGCTTTCTTT.

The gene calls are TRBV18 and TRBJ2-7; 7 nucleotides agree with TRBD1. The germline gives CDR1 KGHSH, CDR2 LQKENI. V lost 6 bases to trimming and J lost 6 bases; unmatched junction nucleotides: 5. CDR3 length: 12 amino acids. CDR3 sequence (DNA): TGTGCCAGCTCTGGGACAGCCAGCGAGCAGTACTTC. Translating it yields CASSGTASEQYF.

CDR3 DNA: TGTGCCATCAGTGAGACAGGGCGTAATGAGCAGTTCTTC. Amino acid sequence: CAISETGRNEQFF. The chain combines TRBV10-3 with TRBJ2-1; the D gene is possibly TRBD1 (6 bases). The germline gives CDR1 ENHRY, CDR2 SYGVKD. V shed 2 bases and J shed 7 bases, with 9 bases lying between them. The CDR3 has 13 residues.

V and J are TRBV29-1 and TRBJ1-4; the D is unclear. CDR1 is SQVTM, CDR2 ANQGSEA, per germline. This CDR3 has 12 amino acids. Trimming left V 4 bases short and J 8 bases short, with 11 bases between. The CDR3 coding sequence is TGCAGCGTTGGAGGGAGCGACGAAAAACTGTTTTTT. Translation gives CSVGGSDEKLFF.

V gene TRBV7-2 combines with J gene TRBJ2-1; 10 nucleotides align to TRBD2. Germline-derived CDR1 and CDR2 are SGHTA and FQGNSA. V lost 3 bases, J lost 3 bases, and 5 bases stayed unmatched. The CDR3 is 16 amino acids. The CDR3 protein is CASSFISGRSYNEQFF. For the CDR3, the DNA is TGTGCCAGCAGCTTCATTAGCGGGAGGAGCTACAATGAGCAGTTCTTC.

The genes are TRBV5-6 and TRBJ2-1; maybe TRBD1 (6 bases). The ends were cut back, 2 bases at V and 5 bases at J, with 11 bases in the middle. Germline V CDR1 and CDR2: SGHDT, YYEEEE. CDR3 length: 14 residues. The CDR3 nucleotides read TGTGCCAGCAGCTTCTACAGGGCCAACAATGAGCAGTTCTTC. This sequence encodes CASSFYRANNEQFF.

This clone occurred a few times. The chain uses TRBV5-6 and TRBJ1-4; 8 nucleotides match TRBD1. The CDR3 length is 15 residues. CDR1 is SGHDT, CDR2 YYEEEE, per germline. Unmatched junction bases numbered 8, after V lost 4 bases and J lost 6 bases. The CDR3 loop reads CASSRSDREDEKLFF. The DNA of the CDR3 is TGTGCCAGCAGCCGTTCGGACAGGGAAGATGAAAAACTGTTTTTT. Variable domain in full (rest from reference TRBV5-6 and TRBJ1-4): DAGVTQSPTHLIKTRGQQVTLRCSPKSGHDTVSWYQQALGQGPQFIFQYYEEEERQRGNFPDRFSGHQFPNYSSELNVNALLLGDSALYLCASSRSDREDEKLFFGSGTQLSVL.

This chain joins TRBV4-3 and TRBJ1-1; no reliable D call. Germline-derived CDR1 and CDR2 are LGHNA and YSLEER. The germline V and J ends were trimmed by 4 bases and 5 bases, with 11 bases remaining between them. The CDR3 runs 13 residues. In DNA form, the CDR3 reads TGCGCCAGCAGCCTGGATGAGAGGACTGAAGCTTTCTTT. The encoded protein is CASSLDERTEAFF.

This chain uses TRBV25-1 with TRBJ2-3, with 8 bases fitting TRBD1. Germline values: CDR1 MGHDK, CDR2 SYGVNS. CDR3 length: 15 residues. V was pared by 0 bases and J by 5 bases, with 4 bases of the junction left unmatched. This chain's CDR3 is CASSEYRGQGDTQYF. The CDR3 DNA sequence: TGTGCCAGCAGTGAATACAGGGGGCAGGGAGATACGCAGTATTTT.

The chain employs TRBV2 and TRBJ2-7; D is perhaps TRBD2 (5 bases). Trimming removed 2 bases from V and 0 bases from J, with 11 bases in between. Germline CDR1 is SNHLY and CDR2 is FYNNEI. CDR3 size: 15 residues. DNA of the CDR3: TGTGCCAGCAGTGAAAATAAAGGGAGCTCCTACGAGCAGTACTTC. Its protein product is CASSENKGSSYEQYF.

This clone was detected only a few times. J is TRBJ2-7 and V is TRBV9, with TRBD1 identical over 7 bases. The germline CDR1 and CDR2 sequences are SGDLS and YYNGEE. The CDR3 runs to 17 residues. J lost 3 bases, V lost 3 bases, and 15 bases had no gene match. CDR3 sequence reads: CASSAAAPGTVSYEQYF. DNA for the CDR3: TGTGCCAGCAGCGCGGCCGCACCCGGGACAGTTAGCTACGAGCAGTACTTC.

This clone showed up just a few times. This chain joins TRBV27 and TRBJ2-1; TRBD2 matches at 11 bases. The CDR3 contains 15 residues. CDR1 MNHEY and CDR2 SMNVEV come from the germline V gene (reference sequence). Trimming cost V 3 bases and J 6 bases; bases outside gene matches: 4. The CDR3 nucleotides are TGTGCCAGCAGTTTCTTAGCGGGAGGGACCAATGAGCAGTTCTTC. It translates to CASSFLAGGTNEQFF.